This T cell receptor (beta chain) was recorded in a study of cytomegalovirus exposure and HLA in healthy donors. The study's findings and limits: The productive fraction for most TCR beta V segments was about 87% or about 30% in an earlier analysis. An ancestry cluster, one associated with Asian ancestry, reportedly showed fewer N-insertions than the roughly 670-donor mean in a later analysis.

With regard to this clone: Its antigen is undetermined.

This PCR relied on a set of 60 Vbeta primers and 13 Jbeta primers. The repertoire was sequenced with immunoSEQ multiplex PCR; TCRdb's copy has only in-frame clones and lacks some. The sample lists about 160,000 clones; 80% to 90% were seen once. Sequencing used PBMCs. The sequence derives from a man aged 18 to 29 in good health and CMV-seronegative.

The CDR3 DNA is TGTGCCAGCAGCCGATCCGGGACTAGATACAATGAGCAGTTCTTC. This translates into CASSRSGTRYNEQFF. The chain carries TRBV7-6 and TRBJ2-1; 8 bases are shared with TRBD2. This CDR3 has 15 residues. The trim removed 5 bases at V and 4 bases at J, leaving 7 bases unmatched. The germline gives CDR1 SGHVS, CDR2 FNYEAQ. Combining the CDR3 with reference TRBV7-6 and TRBJ2-1 gives the whole variable domain GAGVSQSPRYKVTKRGQDVALRCDPISGHVSLYWYRQALGQGPEFLTYFNYEAQQDKSGLPNDRFSAERPEGSISTLTIQRTEQRDSAMYRCASSRSGTRYNEQFFGPGTRLTVL.